Below, one T cell receptor (beta chain) is given with its context. These data are taken from a study of blood T cell repertoires in COVID-19. Background on the study: From the United States, Italy and Spain came samples of acute and convalescent COVID-19. The analysed material was cDNA or gDNA that came from T cells, B-cell-depleted T cells, or PBMCs.

V lost 0 bases to trimming and J lost 6 bases, with 21 bases between them. CDR1 SGHRS and CDR2 YFSETQ come from the germline V gene. The CDR3 loop spans 18 amino acids. Original analysis: Amplification with reference gene primers provided the estimates of nucleated cell counts. TCRdb's table, derived via immunoSEQ multiplex PCR, lists solely in-frame clones and lacks some. V and J calls and clone size come straight from that table; D and trimming were deduced from the DNA. The sample comprises about 130,000 clones, 85% of which are singletons, and about 6.2% rests with the top ten. Material: peripheral blood. This chain links TRBV5-1 with TRBJ1-4; D is uncertain. The clonotype was recovered from a man older than 75 with active or convalescent COVID-19. CDR3 loop: CASSLGLSHLMRDEKLFF. The CDR3 DNA reads as TGCGCCAGCAGCTTGGGTTTAAGCCACCTGATGCGCGATGAAAAACTGTTTTTT.